These 32 T cell receptor beta chains were all obtained from the same sample, sequenced in a study of molecular identifiers for immune sequencing clone quantification. TCRdb re-derived calls from the PCR reads in MiXCR, one entry per CDR3 protein. The table includes 490,000 or so distinct CDR3 sequences, around 23% detected once. Source material: naive CD8+ T cells from blood, with Jurkat cell RNA spiked in. As for subset: FACS-sorted CD8+CD4-CCR7+CD45RA+ naive T cells. The receptors stem from a human donor in good health. Some libraries in this study had Jurkat cell RNA spiked in.

This clonotype was picked up a small number of times. The rearrangement links TRBV12-3 or TRBV12-4 to TRBJ2-5; D is uncertain. The CDR3 loop spans 14 amino acids. V was pared by 2 bases and J by 1 base, with 8 bases between. CDR3 nucleotide sequence: TGTGCCAGCAGTTTATGGGCGGTCCAAGAGACCCAGTACTTC. Translation: CASSLWAVQETQYF.

This clonotype was recorded many times. The chain combines TRBV28 with TRBJ1-3, with 8 bases fitting TRBD1. The CDR3 totals 15 residues. In germline, CDR1 is MDHEN, CDR2 SYDVKM. V gave up 3 bases and J gave up 2 bases; unmatched junction bases: 3. The CDR3 loop is CASSLLDRAGNTIYF. The CDR3 DNA follows: TGTGCCAGCAGTTTGTTGGACAGGGCTGGAAACACCATATATTTT.

The chain carries TRBV2 and TRBJ1-2; no reliable D call. CDR1 and CDR2 (germline): SNHLY, FYNNEI. CDR3 length: 13 amino acids. Trimming took 3 bases from V and 5 from J, leaving 10 bases between them. CDR3 in DNA: TGTGCCAGCAGTGATCGCTACAATTATGGCTACACCTTC. Translation gives CASSDRYNYGYTF. Together with reference TRBV2 and TRBJ1-2, the CDR3 gives the full variable domain: EPEVTQTPSHQVTQMGQEVILRCVPISNHLYFYWYRQILGQKVEFLVSFYNNEISEKSEIFDDQFSVERPDGSNFTLKIRSTKLEDSAMYFCASSDRYNYGYTFGSGTRLTVV.

The chain uses TRBV6-2 or TRBV6-3 and TRBJ2-4; D is unresolved. This CDR3 is built from 13 residues. Trimming left V 4 bases short and J 12 bases short, with 16 bases between. The germline V gene encodes CDR1 MNHEY and CDR2 SVGEGT. CDR3 protein: CASSCPASYTQYF. CDR3 sequence (DNA): TGTGCCAGCAGTTGCCCCGCGTCTTACACTCAGTACTTC.

The chain links TRBV7-9 to TRBJ2-1; D might be TRBD1 (6 bases). V was shortened by 11 bases and J by 3 bases, with 14 bases between the two germline ends. Germline values: CDR1 SEHNR, CDR2 FQNEAQ (reference sequence). This CDR3 comprises 13 residues. The CDR3 sequence is CAGGRVDYNEQFF. CDR3 sequence (DNA): TGTGCCGGGGGCAGGGTGGACTACAATGAGCAGTTCTTC.

This clonotype was seen only a few times. This chain joins TRBV4-1 and TRBJ2-7; D may be TRBD2 (5 bases). With 0 bases removed from V and 4 bases from J, the gap between germline ends came to 13 bases. This CDR3 is 15 amino acids long. The germline V gene has CDR1 MGHRA and CDR2 YSYEKL. The CDR3 region has the DNA TGCGCCAGCAGCCAAGAAACCTTCCCGGGGTACGAGCAGTACTTC. It specifies CASSQETFPGYEQYF.

This clonotype was picked up many times. This chain joins TRBV11-2 and TRBJ2-7; D might be TRBD2 (5 bases). The CDR3 is made up of 12 amino acids. With 1 base removed from V and 11 bases from J, the gap between germline ends came to 12 bases. Per the germline V gene, CDR1 is SGHAT and CDR2 is FQNNGV. For the CDR3, the DNA is TGTGCCAGCAGCTTAGTGGGTCCCGGGAAGTACTTC. Its protein is CASSLVGPGKYF.

This clonotype occurred a few times. The chain has TRBV14 and TRBJ1-3; 11 bases map to TRBD1. Looked up from germline, CDR1 is SGHDN and CDR2 is FVKESK. This CDR3 has 17 amino acids. V shed 3 bases and J 2 bases; nucleotides not matched to a gene: 6. The CDR3 region is CASSHRKGQGAGNTIYF. As DNA, the CDR3 is TGTGCCAGCAGCCACCGGAAGGGACAGGGGGCTGGAAACACCATATATTTT.

The chain carries TRBV3-1 and TRBJ2-7; the D is unclear. The V and J ends lost 5 bases and 2 bases respectively, with 4 bases between them. Germline CDR1 reads LGHDT; CDR2 reads YNNKEL (reference sequence). The CDR3 runs 11 residues. In DNA, the CDR3 is TGTGCCAGCAGCAAGGCCTACGAGCAGTACTTC. It is translated as CASSKAYEQYF.

This clonotype has more than one count but fewer than ten. The rearrangement links TRBV29-1 to TRBJ1-1; maybe TRBD1 (5 bases). This CDR3 comprises 12 residues. Germline lookup yields CDR1 SQVTM and CDR2 ANQGSEA. CDR3 loop: CRGGVGNTEAFF. In DNA form, the CDR3 reads TGCAGGGGGGGGGTCGGGAACACTGAAGCTTTCTTT.

This clonotype was recorded at least ten times. V is TRBV6-5 and J is TRBJ1-5; the match to TRBD1 covers 8 bases. Losses at the gene ends were 7 bases for V and 8 bases for J; bases not matched to a gene: 10. Germline values: CDR1 MNHEY, CDR2 SVGAGI. This CDR3 has 14 residues. Written as DNA, the CDR3 is TGTGCCAGCAAACCCTGGACAGGGACGGAGCCCCAGCATTTT. Its protein product is CASKPWTGTEPQHF.

DNA of the CDR3: TGTGCCAGCAGTGAAGCCCTAGCGGGACTCACAGATACGCAGTATTTT. This sequence encodes CASSEALAGLTDTQYF. The chain carries TRBV2 and TRBJ2-3; 9 bases fit TRBD2. This CDR3 contains 16 residues. The V gene's germline CDR1 is SNHLY and CDR2 FYNNEI. V lost 0 bases to trimming and J lost 2 bases; unmatched junction nucleotides: 3. Combining the CDR3 with reference TRBV2 and TRBJ2-3 gives the whole variable domain EPEVTQTPSHQVTQMGQEVILRCVPISNHLYFYWYRQILGQKVEFLVSFYNNEISEKSEIFDDQFSVERPDGSNFTLKIRSTKLEDSAMYFCASSEALAGLTDTQYFGPGTRLTVL.

The chain uses TRBV9 and TRBJ2-2, with D uncertain. CDR1 is SGDLS, CDR2 YYNGEE, per germline. The germline V and J ends were trimmed by 2 bases and 2 bases, with 16 bases remaining between them. This CDR3 is built from 17 residues. The CDR3 is CASSVGLSKPNTGELFF. CDR3 coding DNA: TGTGCCAGCAGCGTTGGTTTATCAAAGCCTAACACCGGGGAGCTGTTTTTT.

The CDR3 loop reads CAWSVVLAGVREQYF. The CDR3 region has the DNA TGTGCCTGGAGTGTTGTACTAGCGGGAGTGAGGGAGCAGTACTTC. The chain employs TRBV30 and TRBJ2-7; 11 bases match TRBD2. The CDR3 contains 15 residues. After removal of 0 bases from V and 7 bases from J, the junction contained 8 bases not matched to a gene. Germline V CDR1 and CDR2: GTSNPN, SVGIG (reference sequence).

About this clonotype: A read error may explain this, as a much larger clone is one base away. A read error is likely, as this CDR3 ends without the conserved phenylalanine or tryptophan. The rearrangement links TRBV6-2 or TRBV6-3 to TRBJ1-1; unclear D gene. The V end lost 5 bases, the J end lost 5 bases, and 12 bases lay between the germline ends. Germline-derived CDR1 and CDR2 are MNHEY and SVGEGT. The CDR3 totals 13 residues. As DNA, the CDR3 is TGTGCCAGCAGTCCCATCGGGAATACTGAAGCTTTCTTG. This gives the protein CASSPIGNTEAFL.

There are many counts of this clonotype. CDR3 nucleotide sequence: TGCGCCAGCAGCCAATCGGGACTAGCGGGAGAGGTTGAGCAGTTCTTC. Protein: CASSQSGLAGEVEQFF. The V call is TRBV4-3, the J call TRBJ2-1; the match to TRBD2 covers 14 bases. Unmatched junction bases numbered 6, after V lost 2 bases and J lost 9 bases. This CDR3 region has 16 residues. The germline CDR1 and CDR2 sequences are LGHNA and YSLEER.

Turning to this clonotype: A much larger clone lies a single base off, so this may be a read error. The chain joins TRBV27 to TRBJ1-1; D remains unclear. This CDR3 has 16 amino acids. V was clipped by 5 bases and J by 0 bases, with 16 bases between them. The V gene's germline CDR1 is MNHEY and CDR2 SMNVEV (reference sequence). Here the CDR3 reads CASSPPPGRLNTEAFF. CDR3 nucleotides: TGTGCCAGCAGTCCCCCGCCGGGCAGACTGAACACTGAAGCTTTCTTT.

The genes are TRBV4-2 and TRBJ2-2; a possible D gene is TRBD2 (6 bases). Germline CDR1 and CDR2: LGHNA and YNFKEQ. CDR3 length: 15 residues. V gave up 0 bases and J gave up 9 bases, with 14 bases separating them. The CDR3 region is CASSQDGGATRELFF. CDR3 nucleotides: TGTGCCAGCAGCCAAGATGGAGGGGCTACCAGGGAGCTGTTTTTT.

The chain joins TRBV20-1 to TRBJ2-7, with D perhaps TRBD2 (6 bases). CDR1 and CDR2 (germline): DFQATT, SNEGSKA (reference sequence). V was shortened by 3 bases and J by 1 base, with 10 bases between the two germline ends. CDR3 length: 13 amino acids. The CDR3 region is CSARSSESYEQYF. The CDR3 region has the DNA TGCAGTGCTAGGTCTAGCGAGTCCTACGAGCAGTACTTC.

The V gene is TRBV30, the J gene TRBJ2-2; D call uncertain. The germline V gene has CDR1 GTSNPN and CDR2 SVGIG (reference sequence). V was clipped by 4 bases and J by 7 bases, with 13 bases between them. The length of the CDR3 is 13 residues. DNA for the CDR3: TGTGCCTGGACGGACGAAATCGGCGGGGAGCTGTTTTTT. Protein product: CAWTDEIGGELFF.

The CDR3 is CASSVADRGLGETQYF. The CDR3 nucleotides read TGTGCCAGCAGCGTAGCGGACAGGGGGCTAGGCGAGACCCAGTACTTC. V and J are TRBV9 and TRBJ2-5; 11 nucleotides match TRBD1. This CDR3 has 16 amino acids. Germline V gene data show CDR1 as SGDLS and CDR2 as YYNGEE. With 0 bases clipped from V and 5 bases from J, the junction kept 6 bases outside the gene matches.

The chain is built from TRBV27 and TRBJ2-5; D is uncertain. Trimming stripped 8 bases from V and 1 base from J, with 14 bases between. CDR3 size: 14 residues. Germline V gives CDR1 MNHEY, CDR2 SMNVEV (reference sequence). CDR3 DNA sequence: TGTGCCAGCTCTCTGGTGGCAGCCCAAGAGACCCAGTACTTC. Its protein product is CASSLVAAQETQYF.

The chain carries TRBV5-1 and TRBJ1-4; D is perhaps TRBD1 (6 bases). Trimming took off 0 bases at V and 7 bases at J, with 10 bases between the two ends. Germline V gene lookup returns CDR1 SGHRS and CDR2 YFSETQ. CDR3 length: 14 residues. The CDR3 DNA reads as TGCGCCAGCAGCTTGGAGGGGGTGGTTGAAAAACTGTTTTTT. It encodes CASSLEGVVEKLFF. The full variable domain, completed using reference TRBV5-1 and TRBJ1-4, is KAGVTQTPRYLIKTRGQQVTLSCSPISGHRSVSWYQQTPGQGLQFLFEYFSETQRNKGNFPGRFSGRQFSNSRSEMNVSTLELGDSALYLCASSLEGVVEKLFFGSGTQLSVL.

The chain is built from TRBV12-3 or TRBV12-4 and TRBJ2-2; 7 bases are shared with TRBD1. The CDR3 is 15 residues long. Trimming cost V 6 bases and J 0 bases; bases outside gene matches: 4. The CDR3 region is CASSPGQTNTGELFF. DNA for the CDR3: TGTGCCAGCAGCCCGGGACAGACGAACACCGGGGAGCTGTTTTTT.

A remark on this clonotype: This may stem from a read error, because a much larger clone lies one nucleotide away. The chain employs TRBV5-6 and TRBJ2-7, with D possibly being TRBD2 (6 bases). The CDR3 sequence is 14 residues long. From germline, CDR1 is SGHDT and CDR2 YYEEEE. In DNA form, the CDR3 reads TGTGCCAGCAGCTTGCGGGGGAGCTCCTACGGGCAGTACTTC. Its protein product is CASSLRGSSYGQYF.

Remarks on this clonotype: The conserved closing phenylalanine or tryptophan is absent in this CDR3, likely reflecting a read error. The J gene is TRBJ2-3, the V gene TRBV7-2; the match to TRBD2 covers 11 bases. The V and J ends lost 5 bases and 3 bases, in that order; junction bases with no gene match: 7. The V gene's germline CDR1 is SGHTA and CDR2 FQGNSA. This CDR3 contains 16 residues. The CDR3 bases are TGTGCCAGCAGCACCTATAGCGGGGGGGCGACAGATACGCAGTATTCT. It is translated as CASSTYSGGATDTQYS.

The rearrangement uses TRBV19 and TRBJ1-5; D call uncertain. Germline V gene sequence: CDR1 LNHDA, CDR2 SQIVND (reference sequence). V was clipped by 3 bases and J by 0 bases, with 9 bases between them. The CDR3 runs 15 residues. The CDR3 coding sequence is TGTGCCAGTAGTATTTCAGACTATAGCAATCAGCCCCAGCATTTT. Its translation is CASSISDYSNQPQHF.

The V call is TRBV21-1, the J call TRBJ1-5. TRBV21-1 is a pseudogene. The CDR3 extends over 15 amino acids. This CDR3 is CASSSLSRNNQPQHF. The CDR3, as DNA: TGTGCCAGCAGCTCTCTCTCGAGGAACAATCAGCCCCAGCATTTT.

This clonotype showed up many times. The junction and the germline gene differ at one end; a read error may be behind it. The rearrangement uses TRBV20-1 and TRBJ2-7; TRBD2 aligns across 11 bases. The germline CDR1 and CDR2 sequences are DFQATT and SNEGSKA (reference sequence). CDR3 length equals 12 residues. The DNA of the CDR3 is TGCAGCGCTAGCGGGGGGAAGTACGAGCAGTACTTC. This gives the protein CSASGGKYEQYF.

This clonotype was counted a few times. The chain joins TRBV4-3 to TRBJ2-7; the D is unclear. This CDR3 comprises 14 residues. Germline V CDR1 and CDR2: LGHNA, YSLEER. V was shortened by 0 bases and J by 0 bases, with 6 bases between the two germline ends. As DNA, the CDR3 is TGCGCCAGCAGCCAAGACCAGGACTCCTACGAGCAGTACTTC. Its translation: CASSQDQDSYEQYF.

This clonotype was found a few times. The chain is built from TRBV7-9 and TRBJ1-1; D is undetermined. Germline CDR1 and CDR2: SEHNR and FQNEAQ (reference sequence). The germline V and J ends were trimmed by 5 bases and 5 bases, with 15 bases remaining between them. The CDR3 runs 14 residues. The CDR3 here is CASSPTLPGTEAFF. CDR3 coding DNA: TGTGCCAGCAGCCCAACCCTCCCGGGGACTGAAGCTTTCTTT.

This clonotype was recorded at least ten times. V and J are TRBV29-1 and TRBJ1-1; possible D gene TRBD1, 5 bases. The CDR3 sequence is 14 residues long. Germline V gene lookup returns CDR1 SQVTM and CDR2 ANQGSEA. The V and J ends lost 0 bases and 5 bases respectively, with 13 bases between them. The CDR3 bases are TGCAGCGTTGAAGATGAAGGGGTTGGGACTGAAGCTTTCTTT. Protein sequence: CSVEDEGVGTEAFF.